Each of the 24 T cell receptor beta chains below was sequenced from the same sample in a study of TIL therapy for anti-PD-1-resistant metastatic lung cancer. Time point indicated: pre-treatment sample, taken before nivolumab and TIL therapy. The libraries were made with immunoSEQ v3. Assay used: immunoSEQ multiplex PCR; TCRdb lists only in-frame clones, some missing. The data contain about 46,000 clones, about 86% of them singletons. The sample was blood, taken at baseline. The receptor source for this set is a person aged 25 to 80 with non-small cell lung cancer.

This clone has a single count. This chain joins TRBV9 and TRBJ2-7, with 8 bases lining up with TRBD2. Germline V lookup: CDR1 SGDLS, CDR2 YYNGEE. This CDR3 has 15 residues. V dropped 2 bases and J dropped 2; count of bases not matched to a gene: 6. The CDR3 loop reads CASSVAGTRPYEQYF. The CDR3 coding sequence is TGTGCCAGCAGCGTCGCCGGGACTAGACCCTACGAGCAGTACTTC.

The CDR3 sequence: CAPTLLQGRILNTEAFF. For the CDR3, the DNA is TGTGCCCCCACCCTGTTACAGGGACGAATTCTCAACACTGAAGCTTTCTTT. The V call is TRBV19, the J call TRBJ1-1; D perhaps matches TRBD1 (6 bases). V shed 11 bases and J shed 2 bases, with 27 bases lying between them. This CDR3 has 17 amino acids. CDR1 is LNHDA, CDR2 SQIVND, per germline (reference sequence).

The chain carries TRBV3-1 (or the pseudogene TRBV3-2) and TRBJ2-3; no clear D. This CDR3 comprises 15 residues. V was shortened by 1 base and J by 0 bases, with 8 bases between the two germline ends. CDR1 is LGHDT, CDR2 YNNKEL, per germline (reference sequence). CDR3 sequence reads: CASSQVYSSTDTQYF. The CDR3 DNA sequence: TGTGCCAGCAGCCAAGTTTATTCTAGCACAGATACGCAGTATTTT.

This chain uses TRBV6-5 with TRBJ2-1, with TRBD1 matching 10 bases. The germline V gene has CDR1 MNHEY and CDR2 SVGAGI. V trimming: 3 bases; J trimming: 7 bases; junction bases outside the gene matches: 6. The CDR3 is 15 amino acids. DNA of the CDR3: TGTGCCAGCAGTTATCATCCGGGACAGGGGAATGAGCAGTTCTTC. Its protein is CASSYHPGQGNEQFF.

J is TRBJ2-5 and V is TRBV7-9; D is unresolved. The germline V and J ends were trimmed by 2 bases and 4 bases, with 5 bases remaining between them. The germline CDR1 and CDR2 sequences are SEHNR and FQNEAQ (reference sequence). The CDR3 totals 12 residues. In DNA, the CDR3 is TGTGCCAGCAGCTTAATCTTAGAGACCCAGTACTTC. Amino acids: CASSLILETQYF.

This rearrangement joins TRBV4-2 to TRBJ2-7; D is unclear. V lost 1 base and J lost 3, with 16 bases in between. Germline V CDR1 and CDR2: LGHNA, YNFKEQ. The CDR3 consists of 16 residues. The CDR3 reads CASSQGGVGFDYEQYF. The DNA for the CDR3 is TGTGCCAGCAGCCAAGGAGGAGTGGGGTTTGACTACGAGCAGTACTTC.

The chain combines TRBV6-6 with TRBJ2-1; D gene ambiguous. The CDR3 loop spans 11 amino acids. V was pared by 6 bases and J by 10 bases, with 10 bases between. The germline CDR1 and CDR2 sequences are MNHNY and SVGAGI (reference sequence). The chain's CDR3 is CASSPGREQFF. As DNA, the CDR3 is TGTGCCAGCAGCCCCGGACGAGAGCAGTTCTTC.

V gene TRBV6-5 combines with J gene TRBJ1-3; D is unresolved. The CDR3 has 15 residues. Germline V gene lookup returns CDR1 MNHEY and CDR2 SVGAGI. The V gene lost 5 bases and the J gene lost 3 bases, with 14 bases spanning the gap. CDR3 region: CASSPEGRSGNTIYF. The CDR3 bases are TGTGCCAGCAGTCCCGAGGGCCGTAGTGGAAACACCATATATTTT.

A note on this clone: A read error may account for a junction end that differs from germline. The rearrangement joins TRBV7-2 to TRBJ2-1, with D possibly matching TRBD1 (5 bases). The CDR3 is 15 residues long. Germline-derived CDR1 and CDR2 are SGHTA and FQGNSA. CDR3 coding DNA: TGTGCCAGCAGCTCCCTTTCTACAGGCTACGATGAGCAGTTCTTC. Translating it yields CASSSLSTGYDEQFF. Together with reference TRBV7-2 and TRBJ2-1, the CDR3 gives the full variable domain: GAGVSQSPSNKVTEKGKDVELRCDPISGHTALYWYRQSLGQGLEFLIYFQGNSAPDKSGLPSDRFSAERTGGSVSTLTIQRTQQEDSAVYLCASSSLSTGYDEQFFGPGTRLTVL.

This clone was seen only a few times. This chain links TRBV19 with TRBJ1-6; possible D gene TRBD1, 6 bases. This CDR3 comprises 15 residues. Between the trimmed V and J ends, which lost 6 bases and 8 bases, there was a span of 17 bases. The germline CDR1 and CDR2 sequences are LNHDA and SQIVND (reference sequence). Here the CDR3 reads CASRKQGRADSPLHF. CDR3 nucleotide sequence: TGTGCCAGTAGAAAGCAGGGGCGGGCGGATTCACCCCTCCACTTT.

This clone was observed once. This chain joins TRBV27 and TRBJ2-7, with D tentatively TRBD1 (5 bases). Trimming left V 3 bases short and J 2 bases short, with 11 bases between. The CDR3 extends over 14 amino acids. In germline, CDR1 is MNHEY, CDR2 SMNVEV (reference sequence). The CDR3 spells CASSLDRGPYEQYF. The CDR3 bases are TGTGCCAGCAGTTTGGATAGGGGTCCCTACGAGCAGTACTTC.

V and J are TRBV28 and TRBJ2-6, with D unresolved. The CDR3 runs to 15 residues. The germline gives CDR1 MDHEN, CDR2 SYDVKM. V shed 5 bases and J shed 2 bases, with 10 bases lying between them. CDR3 sequence reads: CASSGPLAGANVLTF. The CDR3 coding sequence is TGTGCCAGCAGTGGGCCCCTGGCTGGGGCCAACGTCCTGACTTTC.

The V gene is TRBV7-6, the J gene TRBJ2-1; 7 nucleotides align to TRBD2. The ends lost 1 base at V and 4 bases at J; junction bases unmatched: 13. Germline CDR1 is SGHVS and CDR2 is FNYEAQ. The CDR3 loop spans 18 amino acids. DNA of the CDR3: TGTGCCAGCAGCTTAGAGCCCCCAGCGGGGCGTTCATACAATGAGCAGTTCTTC. Its protein product is CASSLEPPAGRSYNEQFF.

The chain joins TRBV7-2 to TRBJ1-2; D not resolved. Germline lookup yields CDR1 SGHTA and CDR2 FQGNSA. This CDR3 spans 12 amino acids. V lost 5 bases, J lost 6 bases, and 10 bases lay in between. CDR3 protein: CASSRLRDGYTF. In DNA, the CDR3 is TGTGCCAGCAGCCGTTTACGTGATGGCTACACCTTC. Supplemented by reference TRBV7-2 and TRBJ1-2, the full variable domain reads GAGVSQSPSNKVTEKGKDVELRCDPISGHTALYWYRQSLGQGLEFLIYFQGNSAPDKSGLPSDRFSAERTGGSVSTLTIQRTQQEDSAVYLCASSRLRDGYTFGSGTRLTVV.

The chain recombines TRBV28 with TRBJ1-1; D possibly corresponds to TRBD1 (5 bases). From germline, CDR1 is MDHEN and CDR2 SYDVKM. Trimming cost V 5 bases and J 5 bases, with 15 bases left between them. This CDR3 region has 14 residues. The CDR3 sequence: CASSIGVGVTEAFF. Written as DNA, the CDR3 is TGTGCCAGCAGTATCGGGGTGGGGGTTACTGAAGCTTTCTTT.

The count of this clone is one. The rearrangement joins TRBV11-3 to TRBJ2-1; 7 nucleotides align to TRBD1. CDR3 length: 14 amino acids. With 6 bases clipped from V and 10 bases from J, the junction kept 12 bases outside the gene matches. CDR1 and CDR2 (germline): SGHNT, YENEEA. The CDR3 sequence is CASSLLQGIGEQFF. For the CDR3, the DNA is TGTGCCAGCAGTCTATTACAGGGGATCGGGGAGCAGTTCTTC.

The J gene is TRBJ2-5, the V gene TRBV5-1, with 13 positions matching TRBD2. CDR3 size: 16 residues. Per germline, CDR1 SGHRS and CDR2 YFSETQ. The junction had 1 base not matched to a gene; V was cut back by 0 bases and J by 2 bases. The CDR3 loop reads CASSLGGLAGQETQYF. Here the CDR3 DNA reads TGCGCCAGCAGCTTGGGGGGACTAGCGGGGCAAGAGACCCAGTACTTC.

The chain employs TRBV7-6 and TRBJ2-7, with D possibly being TRBD1 (6 bases). CDR1 is SGHVS and CDR2 is FNYEAQ in the germline V gene. The germline V and J ends were trimmed by 5 bases and 7 bases, with 9 bases remaining between them. The CDR3 runs to 11 residues. In DNA, the CDR3 is TGTGCCAGCAGCCCCGGACAGGAGCAGTACTTC. Translation: CASSPGQEQYF.

The rearrangement joins TRBV7-2 to TRBJ1-1, with TRBD1 as a possible D gene (6 bases). Germline V lookup: CDR1 SGHTA, CDR2 FQGNSA. This CDR3 is built from 13 residues. Trimming left V 5 bases short and J 6 bases short, with 13 bases between. Here the CDR3 DNA reads TGTGCCAGCAGCCCCTGGGGGGCTTCTGAAGCTTTCTTT. Translated, it gives CASSPWGASEAFF.

This clone has a handful of counts. The chain employs TRBV7-9 and TRBJ2-2; D unresolved. Germline V gene data show CDR1 as SEHNR and CDR2 as FQNEAQ (reference sequence). Between the trimmed V and J ends, which lost 3 bases and 6 bases, there was a span of 8 bases. The CDR3 totals 13 residues. The CDR3 DNA is TGTGCCAGCAGCTTTAGCAGCCCCGGGGAGCTGTTTTTT. Its translation is CASSFSSPGELFF.

The chain couples TRBV5-1 to TRBJ2-1; no firm D call. V was clipped by 4 bases and J by 8 bases, with 10 bases between them. CDR3 length: 12 residues. Germline-derived CDR1 and CDR2 are SGHRS and YFSETQ. The CDR3 DNA reads TGCGCCAGCAGCCGCCTGGGTTATGAGCAGTTCTTC. Its translation is CASSRLGYEQFF.

This chain connects TRBV5-1 to TRBJ2-7; D gene uncertain. The CDR3 sequence is 15 residues long. Trimming left V 0 bases short and J 0 bases short, with 10 bases between. The germline V gene encodes CDR1 SGHRS and CDR2 YFSETQ. Written as DNA, the CDR3 is TGCGCCAGCAGCTTGGTCGATCCTATCTCCTACGAGCAGTACTTC. It translates to CASSLVDPISYEQYF. The complete variable domain, with remaining parts taken from reference TRBV5-1 and TRBJ2-7, reads KAGVTQTPRYLIKTRGQQVTLSCSPISGHRSVSWYQQTPGQGLQFLFEYFSETQRNKGNFPGRFSGRQFSNSRSEMNVSTLELGDSALYLCASSLVDPISYEQYFGPGTRLTVT.

The chain joins TRBV20-1 to TRBJ1-5; a possible D gene is TRBD1 (5 bases). Trimming shortened V by 3 bases and J by 13 bases, and 13 bases separated the two germline ends. The CDR3 totals 11 residues. Looked up from germline, CDR1 is DFQATT and CDR2 is SNEGSKA (reference sequence). CDR3 in DNA: TGCAGTGCTAGGGTAGGGGATGTTCAGCATTTT. Its translation: CSARVGDVQHF.

This clone was recorded once. V usage is TRBV20-1 and J usage is TRBJ1-1; D unresolved. Germline V gene data show CDR1 as DFQATT and CDR2 as SNEGSKA (reference sequence). The CDR3 consists of 11 residues. Trimming pared 5 bases from V and 5 bases from J, leaving 9 bases between. CDR3 sequence: CSAPGVTEAFF. CDR3 DNA sequence: TGCAGTGCTCCTGGGGTTACTGAAGCTTTCTTT.